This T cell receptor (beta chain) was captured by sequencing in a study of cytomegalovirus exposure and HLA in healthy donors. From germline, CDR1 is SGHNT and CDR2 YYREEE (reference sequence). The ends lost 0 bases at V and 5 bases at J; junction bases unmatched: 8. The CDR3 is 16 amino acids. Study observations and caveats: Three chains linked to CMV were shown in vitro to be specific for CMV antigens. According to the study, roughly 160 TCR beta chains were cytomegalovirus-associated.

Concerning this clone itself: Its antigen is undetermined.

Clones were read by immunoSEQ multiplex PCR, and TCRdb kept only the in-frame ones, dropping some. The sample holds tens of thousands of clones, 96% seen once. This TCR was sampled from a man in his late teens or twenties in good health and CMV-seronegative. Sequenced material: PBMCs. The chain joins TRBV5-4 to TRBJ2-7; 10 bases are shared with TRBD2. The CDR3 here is CASSLGGPSGSNEQYV. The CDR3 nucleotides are TGTGCCAGCAGCTTGGGCGGCCCTAGCGGGAGTAACGAGCAGTACGTC.